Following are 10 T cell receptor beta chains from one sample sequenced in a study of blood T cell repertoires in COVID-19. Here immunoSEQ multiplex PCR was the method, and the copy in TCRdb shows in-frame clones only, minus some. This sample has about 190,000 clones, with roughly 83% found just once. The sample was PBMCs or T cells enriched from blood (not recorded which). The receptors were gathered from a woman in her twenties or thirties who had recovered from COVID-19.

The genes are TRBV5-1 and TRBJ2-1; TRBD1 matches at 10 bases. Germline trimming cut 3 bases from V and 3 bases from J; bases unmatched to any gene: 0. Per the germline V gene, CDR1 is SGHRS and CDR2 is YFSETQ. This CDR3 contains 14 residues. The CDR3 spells CASSWDRGYNEQFF. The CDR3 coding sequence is TGCGCCAGCAGCTGGGACAGGGGCTACAATGAGCAGTTCTTC.

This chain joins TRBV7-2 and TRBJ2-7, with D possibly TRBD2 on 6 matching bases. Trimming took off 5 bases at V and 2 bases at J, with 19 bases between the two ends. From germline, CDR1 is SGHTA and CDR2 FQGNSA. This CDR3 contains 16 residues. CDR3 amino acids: CASSLRAGSMAYEQYF. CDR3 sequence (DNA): TGTGCCAGCAGCCTAAGGGCGGGAAGTATGGCCTACGAGCAGTACTTC.

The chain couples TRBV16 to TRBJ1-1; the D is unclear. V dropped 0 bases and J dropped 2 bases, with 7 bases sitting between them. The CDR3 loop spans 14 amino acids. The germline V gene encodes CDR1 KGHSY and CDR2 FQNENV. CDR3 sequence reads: CASSQSGGNTEAFF. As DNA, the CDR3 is TGTGCCAGCAGCCAATCTGGCGGCAACACTGAAGCTTTCTTT.

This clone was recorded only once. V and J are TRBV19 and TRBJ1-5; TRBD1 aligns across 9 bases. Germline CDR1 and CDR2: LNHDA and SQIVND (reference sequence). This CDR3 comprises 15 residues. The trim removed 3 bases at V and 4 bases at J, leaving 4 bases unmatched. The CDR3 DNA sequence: TGTGCCAGTAGTATCGCGGGACAGGGAAATCAGCCCCAGCATTTT. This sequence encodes CASSIAGQGNQPQHF.

Written as DNA, the CDR3 is TGTGCCAGCAGCCTAGCGGGAGGGCCTGATGAGCAGTTCTTC. Amino acid sequence: CASSLAGGPDEQFF. The gene calls are TRBV5-6 and TRBJ2-1; 12 nucleotides match TRBD2. This CDR3 is built from 14 residues. The J segment lost 8 bases and the V segment lost 4 bases, leaving 4 bases of the junction unmatched. Looked up from germline, CDR1 is SGHDT and CDR2 is YYEEEE.

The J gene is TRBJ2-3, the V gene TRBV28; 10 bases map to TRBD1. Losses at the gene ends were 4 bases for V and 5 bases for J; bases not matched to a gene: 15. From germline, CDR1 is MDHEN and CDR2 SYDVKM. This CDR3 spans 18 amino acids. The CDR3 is CASSSTGFGTGEVDTQYF. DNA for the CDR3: TGTGCCAGCAGTTCCACCGGCTTCGGGACAGGGGAAGTAGATACGCAGTATTTT.

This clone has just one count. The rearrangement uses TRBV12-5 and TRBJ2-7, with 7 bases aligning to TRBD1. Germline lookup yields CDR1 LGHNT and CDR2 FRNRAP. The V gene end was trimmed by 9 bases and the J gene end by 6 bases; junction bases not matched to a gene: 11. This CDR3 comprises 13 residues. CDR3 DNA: TGTGCTAGGAACGACAGGGTTTACGGCGAGCAGTACGTC. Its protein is CARNDRVYGEQYV.

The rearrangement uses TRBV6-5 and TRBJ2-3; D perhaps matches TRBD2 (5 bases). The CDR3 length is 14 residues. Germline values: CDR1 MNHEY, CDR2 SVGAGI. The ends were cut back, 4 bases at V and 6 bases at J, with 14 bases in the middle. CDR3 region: CASSSGNRGDTQYF. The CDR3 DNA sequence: TGTGCCAGCAGTTCGGGAAACAGAGGTGATACGCAGTATTTT.

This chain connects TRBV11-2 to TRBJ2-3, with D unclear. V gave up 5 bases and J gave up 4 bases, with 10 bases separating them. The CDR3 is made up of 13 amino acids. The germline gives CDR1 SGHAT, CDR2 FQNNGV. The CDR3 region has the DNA TGTGCCAGCAGCGTCAGCGTCCCAGATACGCAGTATTTT. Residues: CASSVSVPDTQYF.

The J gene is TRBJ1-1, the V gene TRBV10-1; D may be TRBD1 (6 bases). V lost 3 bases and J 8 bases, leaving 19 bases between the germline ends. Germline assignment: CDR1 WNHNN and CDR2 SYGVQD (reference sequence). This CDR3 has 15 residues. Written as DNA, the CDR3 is TGCGCCAGCAGTGATTCAAGCAGGGGAACAAGGGAAGCTTTCTTT. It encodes CASSDSSRGTREAFF.